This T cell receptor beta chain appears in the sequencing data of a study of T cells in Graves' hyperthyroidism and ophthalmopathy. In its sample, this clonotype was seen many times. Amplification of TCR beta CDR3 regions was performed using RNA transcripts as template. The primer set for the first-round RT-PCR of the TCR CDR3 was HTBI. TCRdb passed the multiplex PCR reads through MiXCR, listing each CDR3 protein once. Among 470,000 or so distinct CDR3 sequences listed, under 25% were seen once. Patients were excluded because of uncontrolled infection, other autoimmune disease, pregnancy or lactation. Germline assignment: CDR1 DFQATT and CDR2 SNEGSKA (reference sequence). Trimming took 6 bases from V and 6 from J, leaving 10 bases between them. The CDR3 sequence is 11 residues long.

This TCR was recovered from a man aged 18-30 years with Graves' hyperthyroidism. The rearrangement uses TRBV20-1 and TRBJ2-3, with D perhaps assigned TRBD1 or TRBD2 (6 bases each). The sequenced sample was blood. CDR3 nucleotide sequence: TGCAGTGCGGGGGGCCTTGATACGCAGTATTTT. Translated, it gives CSAGGLDTQYF.